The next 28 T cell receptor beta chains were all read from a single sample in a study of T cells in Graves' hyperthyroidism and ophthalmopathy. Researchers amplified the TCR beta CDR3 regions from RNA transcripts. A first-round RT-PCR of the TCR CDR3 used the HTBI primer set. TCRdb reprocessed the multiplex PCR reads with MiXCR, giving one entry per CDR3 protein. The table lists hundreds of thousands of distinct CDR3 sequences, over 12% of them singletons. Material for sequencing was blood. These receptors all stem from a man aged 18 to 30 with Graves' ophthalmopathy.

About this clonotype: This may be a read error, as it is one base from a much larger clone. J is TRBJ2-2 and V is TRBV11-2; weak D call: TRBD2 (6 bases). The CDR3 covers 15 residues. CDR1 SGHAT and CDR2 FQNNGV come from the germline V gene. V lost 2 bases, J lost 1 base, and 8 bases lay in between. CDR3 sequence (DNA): TGTGCCAGCAGCTTATGCGGGGAGAACACCGGGGAGCTGTTTTTT. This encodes CASSLCGENTGELFF. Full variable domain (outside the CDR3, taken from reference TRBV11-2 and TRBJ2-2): EAGVAQSPRYKIIEKRQSVAFWCNPISGHATLYWYQQILGQGPKLLIQFQNNGVVDDSQLPKDRFSAERLKGVDSTLKIQPAKLEDSAVYLCASSLCGENTGELFFGEGSRLTVL.

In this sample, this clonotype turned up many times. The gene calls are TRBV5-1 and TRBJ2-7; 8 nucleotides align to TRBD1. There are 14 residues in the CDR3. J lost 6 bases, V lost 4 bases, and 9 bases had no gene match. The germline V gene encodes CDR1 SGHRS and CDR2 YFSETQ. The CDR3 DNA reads TGCGCCAGCAGCCCAGGGACAGGAGGGGGCGAGCAGTACTTC. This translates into CASSPGTGGGEQYF.

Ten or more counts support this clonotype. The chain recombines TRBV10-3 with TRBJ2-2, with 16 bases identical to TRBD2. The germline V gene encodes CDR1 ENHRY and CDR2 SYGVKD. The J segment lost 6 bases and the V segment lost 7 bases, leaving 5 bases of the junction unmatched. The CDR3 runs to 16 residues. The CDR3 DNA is TGTGCCATCAATATCGGGACTAGCGGGAGGGCCGGGGAGCTGTTTTTT. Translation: CAINIGTSGRAGELFF.

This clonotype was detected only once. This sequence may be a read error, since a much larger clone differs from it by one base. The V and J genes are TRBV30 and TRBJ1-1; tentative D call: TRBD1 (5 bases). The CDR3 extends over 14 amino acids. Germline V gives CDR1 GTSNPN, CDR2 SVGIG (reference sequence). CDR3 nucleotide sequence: TGTACCTGGAGTGGGGCCGGGTGGAACACTGAAGCTTTCTTT. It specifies CTWSGAGWNTEAFF.

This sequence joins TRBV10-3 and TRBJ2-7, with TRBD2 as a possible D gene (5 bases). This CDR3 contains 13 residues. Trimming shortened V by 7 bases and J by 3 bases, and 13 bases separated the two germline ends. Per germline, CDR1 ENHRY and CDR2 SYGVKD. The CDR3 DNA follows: TGTGCCATCACCCGGGAAAGAGGCTACGAGCAGTACTTC. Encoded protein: CAITRERGYEQYF.

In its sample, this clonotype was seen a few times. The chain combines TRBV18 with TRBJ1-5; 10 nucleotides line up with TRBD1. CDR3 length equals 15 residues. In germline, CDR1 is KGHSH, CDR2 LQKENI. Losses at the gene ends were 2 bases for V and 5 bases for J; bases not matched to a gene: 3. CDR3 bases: TGTGCCAGCTCACCAGACAGGGGGCTCTATCAGCCCCAGCATTTT. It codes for CASSPDRGLYQPQHF.

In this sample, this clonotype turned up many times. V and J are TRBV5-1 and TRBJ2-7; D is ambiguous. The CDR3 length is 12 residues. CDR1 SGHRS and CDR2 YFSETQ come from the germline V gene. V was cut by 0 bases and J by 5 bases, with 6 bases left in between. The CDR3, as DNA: TGCGCCAGCAGCTTGGTTTGGGACGAGCAGTACTTC. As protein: CASSLVWDEQYF.

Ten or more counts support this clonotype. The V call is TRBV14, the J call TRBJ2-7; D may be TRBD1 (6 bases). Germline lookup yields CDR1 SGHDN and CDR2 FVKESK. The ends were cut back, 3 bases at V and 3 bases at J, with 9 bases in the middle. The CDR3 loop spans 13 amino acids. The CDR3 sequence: CASSHLDSYEQYF. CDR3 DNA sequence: TGTGCCAGCAGCCACCTGGACAGCTACGAGCAGTACTTC.

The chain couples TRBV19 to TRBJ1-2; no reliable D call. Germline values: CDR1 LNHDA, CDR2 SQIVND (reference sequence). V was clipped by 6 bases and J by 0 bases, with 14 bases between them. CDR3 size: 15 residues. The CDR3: CASRRDGLTNYGYTF. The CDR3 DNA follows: TGTGCCAGTAGACGAGATGGGTTAACTAACTATGGCTACACCTTC.

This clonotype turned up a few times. The CDR3 DNA is TGTGCCAGCAGTCAGGGAAATGAAGCTTTCTTT. Its protein product is CASSQGNEAFF. The chain is built from TRBV27 and TRBJ1-1; D is possibly TRBD1 (5 bases). Germline CDR1 and CDR2: MNHEY and SMNVEV (reference sequence). The CDR3 extends over 11 amino acids. Trimming removed 5 bases from V and 7 bases from J, with 8 bases in between.

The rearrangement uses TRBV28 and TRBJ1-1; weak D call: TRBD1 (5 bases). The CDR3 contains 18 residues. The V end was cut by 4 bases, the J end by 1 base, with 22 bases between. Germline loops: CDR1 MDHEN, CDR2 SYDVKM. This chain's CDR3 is CASSSYRGTRRRNTEAFF. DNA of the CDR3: TGTGCCAGCAGTTCGTATCGGGGGACCCGAAGGAGGAACACTGAAGCTTTCTTT.

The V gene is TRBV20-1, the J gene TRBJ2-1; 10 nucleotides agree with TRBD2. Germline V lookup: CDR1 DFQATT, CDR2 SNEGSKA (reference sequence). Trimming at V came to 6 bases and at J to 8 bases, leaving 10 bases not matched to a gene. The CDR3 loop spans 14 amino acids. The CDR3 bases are TGCAGTGCCGCGAGGGCTAGCGGGAGCGATGAGCAGTTCTTC. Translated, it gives CSAARASGSDEQFF.

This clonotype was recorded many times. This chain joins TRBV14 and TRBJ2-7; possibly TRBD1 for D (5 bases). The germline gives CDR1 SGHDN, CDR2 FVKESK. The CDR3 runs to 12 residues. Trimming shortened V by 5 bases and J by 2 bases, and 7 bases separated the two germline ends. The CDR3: CASSSRAYEQYF. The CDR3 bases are TGTGCCAGCAGCTCCAGGGCCTACGAGCAGTACTTC.

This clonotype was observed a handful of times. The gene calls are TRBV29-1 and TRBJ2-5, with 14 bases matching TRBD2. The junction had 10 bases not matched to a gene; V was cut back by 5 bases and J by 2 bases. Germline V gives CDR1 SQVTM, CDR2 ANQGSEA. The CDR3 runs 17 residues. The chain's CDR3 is CSVPGTSGSDRQETQYF. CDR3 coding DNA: TGCAGCGTTCCTGGGACTAGCGGGAGTGATCGTCAAGAGACCCAGTACTTC.

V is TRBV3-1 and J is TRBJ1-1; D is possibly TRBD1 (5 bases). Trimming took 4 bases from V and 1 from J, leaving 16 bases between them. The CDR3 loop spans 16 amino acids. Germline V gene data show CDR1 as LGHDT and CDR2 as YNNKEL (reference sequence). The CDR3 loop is CASSPSGLSRNTEAFF. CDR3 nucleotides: TGTGCCAGCAGCCCCTCGGGACTGTCGAGGAACACTGAAGCTTTCTTT.

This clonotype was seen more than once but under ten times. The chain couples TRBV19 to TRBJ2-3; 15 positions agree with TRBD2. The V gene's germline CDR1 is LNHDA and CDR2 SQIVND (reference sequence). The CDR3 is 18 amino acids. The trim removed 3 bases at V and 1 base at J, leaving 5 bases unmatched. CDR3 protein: CASSMTGTSGGRTDTQYF. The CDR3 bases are TGTGCCAGTAGTATGACCGGGACTAGCGGGGGGCGCACAGATACGCAGTATTTT. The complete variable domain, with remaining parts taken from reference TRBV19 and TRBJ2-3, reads DGGITQSPKYLFRKEGQNVTLSCEQNLNHDAMYWYRQDPGQGLRLIYYSQIVNDFQKGDIAEGYSVSREKKESFPLTVTSAQKNPTAFYLCASSMTGTSGGRTDTQYFGPGTRLTVL.

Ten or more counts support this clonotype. As DNA, the CDR3 is TGTGCCATCAGTGGCGGCGCGGGGCGTTACAATGAGCAGTTCTTC. Translation: CAISGGAGRYNEQFF. The chain couples TRBV10-3 to TRBJ2-1, with D perhaps matching TRBD2 (6 bases). V was pared by 4 bases and J by 4 bases, with 14 bases between. The CDR3 consists of 15 residues. CDR1 is ENHRY and CDR2 is SYGVKD in the germline V gene.

As DNA, the CDR3 is TGTGCCAGCAGTTACCCCCTCTCCGGCTACACCTTC. Protein sequence: CASSYPLSGYTF. The rearrangement uses TRBV6-6 and TRBJ1-2, with D uncertain. Trimming took 2 bases from V and 8 from J, leaving 9 bases between them. The CDR3 is made up of 12 amino acids. CDR1 MNHNY and CDR2 SVGAGI come from the germline V gene (reference sequence).

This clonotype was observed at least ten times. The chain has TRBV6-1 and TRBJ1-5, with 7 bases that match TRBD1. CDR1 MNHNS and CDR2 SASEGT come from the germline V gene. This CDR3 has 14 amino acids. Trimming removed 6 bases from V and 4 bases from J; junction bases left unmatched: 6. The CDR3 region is CASSRRQGNQPQHF. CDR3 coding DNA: TGTGCCAGCAGCCGCAGACAGGGTAATCAGCCCCAGCATTTT.

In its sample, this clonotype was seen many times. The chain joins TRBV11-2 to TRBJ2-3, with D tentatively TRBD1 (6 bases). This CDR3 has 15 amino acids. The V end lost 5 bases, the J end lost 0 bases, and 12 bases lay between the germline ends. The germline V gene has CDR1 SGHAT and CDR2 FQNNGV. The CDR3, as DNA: TGTGCCAGCAGCCAAGACAGGCAAAGCACAGATACGCAGTATTTT. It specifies CASSQDRQSTDTQYF.

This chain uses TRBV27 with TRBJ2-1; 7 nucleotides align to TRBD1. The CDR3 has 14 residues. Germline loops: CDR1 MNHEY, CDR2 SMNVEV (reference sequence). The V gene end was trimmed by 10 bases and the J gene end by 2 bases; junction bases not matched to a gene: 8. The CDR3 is CAIKSRGTYNEQFF. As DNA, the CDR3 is TGTGCCATCAAAAGCAGGGGGACCTACAATGAGCAGTTCTTC.

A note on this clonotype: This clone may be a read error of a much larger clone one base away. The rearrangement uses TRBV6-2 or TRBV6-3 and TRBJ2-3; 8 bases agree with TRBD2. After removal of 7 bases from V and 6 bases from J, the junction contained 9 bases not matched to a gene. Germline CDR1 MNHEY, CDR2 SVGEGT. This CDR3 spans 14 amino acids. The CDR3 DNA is TGTGCCAGCAACAACGGGGGGGCATGGGATACGCAGTATTTT. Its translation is CASNNGGAWDTQYF.

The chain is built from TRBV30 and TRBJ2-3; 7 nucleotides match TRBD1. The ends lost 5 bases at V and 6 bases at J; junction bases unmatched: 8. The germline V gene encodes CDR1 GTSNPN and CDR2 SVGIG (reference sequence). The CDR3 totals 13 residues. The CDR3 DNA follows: TGTGCCTGGGGGACAGTGGGGCCCGATACGCAGTATTTT. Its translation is CAWGTVGPDTQYF.

The CDR3 DNA is TGTGCCAGCAGCTTAGGTAAATTCGGATACCGCACAGATACGCAGTATTTT. It translates to CASSLGKFGYRTDTQYF. The rearrangement links TRBV7-2 to TRBJ2-3, with no clear D. V was clipped by 1 base and J by 1 base, with 15 bases between them. Germline CDR1 and CDR2: SGHTA and FQGNSA. The CDR3 is 17 residues long.

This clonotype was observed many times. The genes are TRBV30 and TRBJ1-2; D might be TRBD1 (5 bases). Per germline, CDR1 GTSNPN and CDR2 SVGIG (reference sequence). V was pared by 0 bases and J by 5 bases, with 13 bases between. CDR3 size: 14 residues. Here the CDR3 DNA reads TGTGCCTGGAGTGTCCGGGACTCCTCATATGGCTACACCTTC. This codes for CAWSVRDSSYGYTF.

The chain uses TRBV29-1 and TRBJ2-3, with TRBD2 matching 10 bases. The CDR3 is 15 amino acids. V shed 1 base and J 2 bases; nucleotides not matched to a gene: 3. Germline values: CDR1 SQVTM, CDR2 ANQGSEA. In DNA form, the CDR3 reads TGCAGCGTTGAAGTCCTAGCGGGGGACACAGATACGCAGTATTTT. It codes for CSVEVLAGDTDTQYF.

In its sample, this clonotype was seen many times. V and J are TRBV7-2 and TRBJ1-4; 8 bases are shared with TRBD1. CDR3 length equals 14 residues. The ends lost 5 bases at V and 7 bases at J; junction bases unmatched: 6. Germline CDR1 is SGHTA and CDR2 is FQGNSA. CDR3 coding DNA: TGTGCCAGCAGCCCCAGGGGGCTAGGTGAAAAACTGTTTTTT. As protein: CASSPRGLGEKLFF.

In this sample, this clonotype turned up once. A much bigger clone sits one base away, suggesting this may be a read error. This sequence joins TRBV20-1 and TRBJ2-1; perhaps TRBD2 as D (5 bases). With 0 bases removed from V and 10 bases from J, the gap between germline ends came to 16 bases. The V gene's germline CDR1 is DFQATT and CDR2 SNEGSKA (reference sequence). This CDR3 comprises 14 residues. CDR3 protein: CSARDATTIHEQFF. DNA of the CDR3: TGCAGTGCTAGAGATGCGACTACCATCCACGAGCAGTTCTTC.